Below, 4 T cell receptor beta chains from the same sample are listed, as sequenced in a study of CD8 T cells in ankylosing spondylitis. From the 5' RACE reads, TCRdb called clonotypes with MiXCR, one entry per CDR3 protein. The table shows about 240,000 distinct CDR3 sequences, with around 9.1% occurring only once. Sequenced material: blood, either unsorted or a sorted T cell fraction (not recorded which). The receptors here all came from a male donor with ankylosing spondylitis or in good health (not recorded which).

The table lists this clonotype with a few counts. This rearrangement joins TRBV29-1 to TRBJ2-6; D gene ambiguous. CDR3 length: 14 residues. Germline CDR1 is SQVTM and CDR2 is ANQGSEA. Trimming removed 4 bases at V and 1 base at J, with 8 bases between. CDR3 bases: TGCAGCGTTGGTATAGGGTCTGGGGCCAACGTCCTGACTTTC. It specifies CSVGIGSGANVLTF.

This clonotype has at least ten counts. The chain couples TRBV2 to TRBJ2-1, with 8 nucleotides matching TRBD1. This CDR3 contains 16 residues. Trimming took 2 bases from V and 3 from J; bases not matched to a gene: 6. In germline, CDR1 is SNHLY, CDR2 FYNNEI. DNA of the CDR3: TGTGCCAGCAGTGAAAAGGGACAGGCGGTCTACAATGAGCAGTTCTTC. This translates into CASSEKGQAVYNEQFF.

This clonotype was recorded many times. The rearrangement links TRBV12-3 or TRBV12-4 to TRBJ2-5, with 9 nucleotides matching TRBD1. J gave up 3 bases and V 6 bases, and 5 bases lay outside the gene matches. The CDR3 runs to 14 residues. The chain's CDR3 is CASRPTGGKETQYF. The CDR3 coding sequence is TGTGCCAGCAGACCGACAGGGGGGAAAGAGACCCAGTACTTC.

This clonotype showed up just a few times. The chain uses TRBV5-5 and TRBJ2-1; 9 positions match TRBD1. From germline, CDR1 is SGHKS and CDR2 YYEKEE (reference sequence). The J segment lost 1 base and the V segment lost 4 bases, leaving 6 bases of the junction unmatched. The CDR3 has 16 amino acids. CDR3 protein: CASSRDRVLSYNEQFF. In DNA form, the CDR3 reads TGTGCCAGCAGCCGGGACAGGGTTTTGTCCTACAATGAGCAGTTCTTC.